Listed below are T cell receptor beta chains from one sample, sequenced in a study of blood T cells in healthy people across ages. From the 5' RACE reads, TCRdb called clonotypes with MiXCR, one entry per CDR3 protein. The sample has 850,000 to 1,000,000 distinct CDR3 sequences, 51% seen once. The sample was blood. The source is a woman aged 55-70 years in good health. Each CDR3 is given with its conserved first and last residue. Fields, in order: V gene, clone size, D gene, J gene, CDR3 DNA, CDR3 protein. D genes are given only for firm matches. Size tells how often a clone was seen (once, few, many) or the class of an expanded clone, and some rows leave it out.

V gene: TRBV3-1
clone size: NA
D gene: NA
J gene: TRBJ2-5
CDR3 DNA: TGTGCCAGCAGCCAAGCCCCCGGGGCGAAGACCCAGTACTTC
CDR3 protein: CASSQAPGAKTQYF

V gene: TRBV30
clone size: once
D gene: NA
J gene: TRBJ1-1
CDR3 DNA: TGTGCCTGGAAATCCCGGCTGGGCAAAGGAGTAGCTTTCTTT
CDR3 protein: CAWKSRLGKGVAFF

V gene: TRBV20-1
clone size: NA
D gene: NA
J gene: TRBJ2-1
CDR3 DNA: TGCAGTGCTAGAGGGACAGTCTCCTACAATGAGCAGTTCTTC
CDR3 protein: CSARGTVSYNEQFF

V gene: TRBV18
clone size: few
D gene: TRBD1
J gene: TRBJ1-6
CDR3 DNA: TGTGCCAGCTCACCAAACAGGGACAGGAATTCACCCCTCCACTTT
CDR3 protein: CASSPNRDRNSPLHF

V gene: TRBV27
clone size: NA
D gene: NA
J gene: TRBJ2-5
CDR3 DNA: TGTGCCAGCAGTCGGGATATGCAAGAGACCCAGTACTTC
CDR3 protein: CASSRDMQETQYF

V gene: TRBV10-3
clone size: NA
D gene: NA
J gene: TRBJ2-5
CDR3 DNA: TGTGCCATCAGCGGGAGTAGAGAGACCCAGTACTTC
CDR3 protein: CAISGSRETQYF

V gene: TRBV5-1
clone size: NA
D gene: TRBD2
J gene: TRBJ2-1
CDR3 DNA: TGCGCCAGCAGCTTCCCCTGGTTTGCTAGCGGGGGGGGGGATGAGCAGTTCTTC
CDR3 protein: CASSFPWFASGGGDEQFF

V gene: TRBV20-1
clone size: few
D gene: NA
J gene: TRBJ2-7
CDR3 DNA: TGCAGTGCTAGAGGGGGGGGGACAGGCCGCTACGAGCAGTACTTC
CDR3 protein: CSARGGGTGRYEQYF

V gene: TRBV7-6
clone size: NA
D gene: TRBD1
J gene: TRBJ2-7
CDR3 DNA: TGTGCCAGCAGCCTATCTCGGACAGGGATTAACGAGCAGTACTTC
CDR3 protein: CASSLSRTGINEQYF

V gene: TRBV27
clone size: few
D gene: TRBD2
J gene: TRBJ2-1
CDR3 DNA: TGTGCCAGCAGTTCTCTAGCGGATGAGCAGTTCTTC
CDR3 protein: CASSSLADEQFF

V gene: TRBV7-2
clone size: few
D gene: NA
J gene: TRBJ1-2
CDR3 DNA: TGTGCCAGCAGCTTAGGACCTACAGGGAATGGGGCCTATGGCTACACCTTC
CDR3 protein: CASSLGPTGNGAYGYTF

V gene: TRBV4-2
clone size: NA
D gene: TRBD1
J gene: TRBJ2-4
CDR3 DNA: TGTGCCAGCAGCCAGGGACAGGGCGGAACCAAAAACATTCAGTACTTC
CDR3 protein: CASSQGQGGTKNIQYF

V gene: TRBV28
clone size: NA
D gene: NA
J gene: TRBJ1-5
CDR3 DNA: TGTGCCAGCACCCGGGGGGGAGGCGGCCAACAGCCCCAGCATTTT
CDR3 protein: CASTRGGGGQQPQHF

V gene: TRBV15
clone size: NA
D gene: NA
J gene: TRBJ2-1
CDR3 DNA: TGTGCCACCAGCAGGGACAGACTATACAATGAGCAGTTCTTC
CDR3 protein: CATSRDRLYNEQFF

V gene: TRBV7-6
clone size: NA
D gene: NA
J gene: TRBJ2-5
CDR3 DNA: TGTGCCAGCAGCCCATCCCACACTTGGGGAGAGACCCAGTACTTC
CDR3 protein: CASSPSHTWGETQYF

V gene: TRBV29-1
clone size: few
D gene: NA
J gene: TRBJ2-4
CDR3 DNA: TGCAGCGTTCAGGGGCGCCAGGGGGGGGGGCAAAACATTCAGTACTTC
CDR3 protein: CSVQGRQGGGQNIQYF

V gene: TRBV3-1
clone size: NA
D gene: NA
J gene: TRBJ1-1
CDR3 DNA: TGTGCCAGCCAGCAGAACACTGAAGCTTTCTTT
CDR3 protein: CASQQNTEAFF

V gene: TRBV27
clone size: NA
D gene: NA
J gene: TRBJ2-5
CDR3 DNA: TGTGCCAGCAGCCCTGGCTTCGGTTGGGAGACCCAGTACTTC
CDR3 protein: CASSPGFGWETQYF